This T cell receptor (beta chain) was sequenced during a study of early T cells in non-severe SARS-CoV-2 infection. The wider study: The sequenced material was bulk RNA from unsorted whole blood, and its chains were unpaired.

V gave up 7 bases and J gave up 5 bases, with 18 bases separating them. The germline CDR1 and CDR2 sequences are LGHNT and FRNRAP. The CDR3 runs 14 residues. Unique molecular identifiers tagged individual cDNA molecules. TCRdb re-called the 5' RACE reads through MiXCR, storing one row per CDR3 protein. The sample includes tens of thousands of distinct CDR3 sequences, approximately 12% of them seen just once. This clonotype was counted between two and nine times. The target antigen is unknown. Regarding the study as a whole: Private and CD4 specificities were missed by VDJdb matching, which favored anti-spike CD8 responses.

This TCR derives from an adult who was a healthcare worker with PCR-confirmed SARS-CoV-2 infection or an uninfected control (not recorded which). The chain joins TRBV12-5 to TRBJ2-7; tentatively, D is TRBD1 (6 bases). Sample: whole blood. The CDR3 coding sequence is TGTGCTAGTGCCTTGGGGCAGGGGTACAACGAGCAGTACTTC. Its translation: CASALGQGYNEQYF.